The 6 T cell receptor beta chains listed next were all sequenced from one sample in a study of T cell repertoires in cytomegalovirus infection (dated by TCRdb to between 2018 and 2021). Reading the label with the study, this specimen's treatment or condition is: in vitro stimulation with specific CMV peptide epitopes to enrich CMV-specific T cells. These TCRs' antigens remain unknown. The instrument given in TCRdb is Illumina HiSeq 1500. The public reads were run again by TCRdb, first through fastp at Q25 and then through MiXCR, and only productive beta chains were kept. Duplicate CDR3 protein sequences are folded into a single record with the most common DNA and genes. A total of approximately 990,000 distinct CDR3 sequences appear in this sample, approximately 31% of them only once. The ten largest make up about an eighth of the sample. The material was cultured CD8+ T cells from PBMCs, obtained from culture after CMV antigen stimulation. Receptors were obtained from a human donor in good health (CMV status not recorded). Some clones in this sample may be carry-over from other donors' samples.

This clonotype was seen a few times. This sequence joins TRBV19 and TRBJ2-1; 10 bases match TRBD2. Germline trimming cut 7 bases from V and 8 bases from J; bases unmatched to any gene: 11. Germline CDR1 reads LNHDA; CDR2 reads SQIVND (reference sequence). The CDR3 spans 15 residues. The CDR3 DNA reads as TGTGCCAGTAATCTTCAAGCGGGGGGGTCGGATGAGCAGTTCTTC. Protein sequence: CASNLQAGGSDEQFF.

The chain couples TRBV28 to TRBJ2-1, with TRBD2 matching 8 bases. The V gene end was trimmed by 7 bases and the J gene end by 8 bases; junction bases not matched to a gene: 10. The CDR3 extends over 14 amino acids. In germline, CDR1 is MDHEN, CDR2 SYDVKM. The CDR3 DNA sequence: TGTGCCAGCACCCTACTTAGCGGGGCCGATGAGCAGTTCTTC. The encoded protein is CASTLLSGADEQFF.

This clonotype was seen more than once but under ten times. V usage is TRBV5-4 and J usage is TRBJ2-6, with 10 bases that match TRBD1. The CDR3 length is 19 residues. Unmatched junction bases numbered 11, after V lost 4 bases and J lost 1 base. Germline V gene data show CDR1 as SGHNT and CDR2 as YYREEE (reference sequence). The CDR3 region is CASSPLGTGAESGANVLTF. The DNA for the CDR3 is TGTGCCAGCAGCCCCCTAGGGACAGGGGCCGAGTCTGGGGCCAACGTCCTGACTTTC.

This clonotype has only a few counts. This rearrangement joins TRBV27 to TRBJ2-7, with D tentatively TRBD2 (5 bases). V lost 3 bases and J lost 7, with 13 bases in between. The CDR3 spans 13 residues. Germline V gives CDR1 MNHEY, CDR2 SMNVEV (reference sequence). The DNA of the CDR3 is TGTGCCAGCAGTTTGGGCGGGTTTGGTGAGCAGTACTTC. This gives the protein CASSLGGFGEQYF.

This chain uses TRBV5-1 with TRBJ2-1; 10 nucleotides line up with TRBD1. CDR3 size: 14 residues. Trimming at V came to 2 bases and at J to 9 bases, leaving 5 bases not matched to a gene. Germline CDR1 is SGHRS and CDR2 is YFSETQ. Written as DNA, the CDR3 is TGCGCCAGCAGCTTCGTGGACAGGGGGGGTGAGCAGTTCTTC. Its translation is CASSFVDRGGEQFF. The full variable domain, its missing parts supplied by reference TRBV5-1 and TRBJ2-1, is KAGVTQTPRYLIKTRGQQVTLSCSPISGHRSVSWYQQTPGQGLQFLFEYFSETQRNKGNFPGRFSGRQFSNSRSEMNVSTLELGDSALYLCASSFVDRGGEQFFGPGTRLTVL.

This clonotype appeared a few times. CDR3 coding DNA: TGTGCCAGCAGCTTTATCGACGGGACCGGGGAGCTGTTTTTT. Its protein product is CASSFIDGTGELFF. The V gene is TRBV7-8, the J gene TRBJ2-2; unclear D gene. Trimming removed 3 bases at V and 5 bases at J, with 10 bases between. CDR1 and CDR2 (germline): SGHVS, FQNEAQ. This CDR3 spans 14 amino acids. Full variable domain (rest looked up from reference TRBV7-8 and TRBJ2-2): GAGVSQSPRYKVAKRGQDVALRCDPISGHVSLFWYQQALGQGPEFLTYFQNEAQLDKSGLPSDRFFAERPEGSVSTLKIQRTQQEDSAVYLCASSFIDGTGELFFGEGSRLTVL.